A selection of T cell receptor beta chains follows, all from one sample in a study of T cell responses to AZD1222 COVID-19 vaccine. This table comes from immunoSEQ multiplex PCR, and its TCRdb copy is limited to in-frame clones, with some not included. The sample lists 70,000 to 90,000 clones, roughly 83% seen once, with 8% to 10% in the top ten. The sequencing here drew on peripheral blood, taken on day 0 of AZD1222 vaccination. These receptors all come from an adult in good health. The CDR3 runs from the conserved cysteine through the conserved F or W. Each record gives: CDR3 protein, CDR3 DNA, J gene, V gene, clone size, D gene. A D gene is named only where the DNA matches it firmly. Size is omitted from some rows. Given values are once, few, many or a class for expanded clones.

CSVEESSGQPQHF,TGCAGCGTTGAAGAGTCATCGGGGCAGCCCCAGCATTTT,TRBJ1-5,TRBV29-1,NA,NA
CASSLEVGVLIGKLFF,TGTGCCAGCAGCTTGGAGGTCGGTGTGCTTATTGGAAAACTGTTTTTT,TRBJ1-4,TRBV7-9,NA,NA
CASSYGETQYF,TGTGCCAGCAGTTATGGGGAGACCCAGTACTTC,TRBJ2-5,TRBV6-2/TRBV6-3,NA,NA
CASSLPVQPAGDTQYF,TGTGCCAGCAGCTTGCCAGTACAACCAGCGGGAGATACGCAGTATTTT,TRBJ2-3,TRBV7-2,NA,NA
CASSTRTGSHEQFF,TGTGCCAGCAGCACCAGGACAGGGTCCCATGAGCAGTTCTTC,TRBJ2-1,TRBV7-2,once,TRBD1
CAWIIARTGGFRVEQFF,TGTGCCTGGATTATCGCCAGGACAGGGGGCTTCAGGGTTGAGCAGTTCTTC,TRBJ2-1,TRBV30,NA,TRBD1
CASSFGDYEQYF,TGTGCCAGCAGCTTCGGGGACTACGAGCAGTACTTC,TRBJ2-7,TRBV7-9,NA,NA
CASSYLSEKETQYF,TGTGCCAGCAGTTACTTGTCAGAGAAAGAGACCCAGTACTTC,TRBJ2-5,TRBV6-2/TRBV6-3,NA,NA
CASSLVRGRAQETQYF,TGTGCCAGCAGCTTAGTTCGTGGGAGGGCTCAAGAGACCCAGTACTTC,TRBJ2-5,TRBV7-6,NA,TRBD2
CASATGRQETQYF,TGTGCCAGTGCCACGGGGAGACAAGAGACCCAGTACTTC,TRBJ2-5,TRBV19,NA,NA
CASSTGLAGISYNEQFF,TGTGCCAGTAGTACTGGACTAGCTGGTATCTCCTACAATGAGCAGTTCTTC,TRBJ2-1,TRBV19,NA,TRBD2
CASRASGITYGYTF,TGTGCCAGCCGTGCATCTGGGATCACCTATGGCTACACCTTC,TRBJ1-2,TRBV27,NA,NA
CASRRIGLGEKLFF,TGTGCCAGCAGGCGAATAGGGTTGGGAGAAAAACTGTTTTTT,TRBJ1-4,TRBV27,NA,NA
CASSSIAGLAEPNFYEQYF,TGTGCCAGCAGTTCCATCGCGGGACTAGCGGAACCAAACTTCTACGAGCAGTACTTC,TRBJ2-7,TRBV28,NA,TRBD2
CASTGGGAEGYTF,TGTGCCAGCACGGGAGGGGGGGCTGAGGGCTACACCTTC,TRBJ1-2,TRBV6-6,NA,NA